This TCR beta chain was sequenced during a study of T-cell reconstitution after alpha-beta-depleted transplantation in children. The V and J ends lost 7 bases and 3 bases, in that order; junction bases with no gene match: 2. Germline CDR1 and CDR2: MNHNY and SVGAGI (reference sequence). CDR3 length: 12 amino acids. General observations from the study: Expanded graft clones, several hundred of them, were reportedly the source of alpha-beta T cells about two months after transplant.

A TCRbeta library incorporating unique molecular identifiers was prepared. TCRdb reanalysed the PCR reads using MiXCR and keeps one entry per CDR3 protein. The sample shows roughly 790,000 distinct CDR3 sequences, approximately 15% of them seen only once. This clonotype was detected ten times or more. The antigen is undetermined. The sequencing here drew on PBMCs, mostly from graft donor cells, taken 360 days after TCRalphabeta/CD19-depleted stem cell transplant. The clonotype was recovered from a male patient aged 5 to 17 who had a stem cell transplant for acute lymphoblastic leukemia, so the T cells may come from the graft donor. The chain recombines TRBV6-6 with TRBJ2-7, with 8 bases that match TRBD2. CDR3 nucleotide sequence: TGTGCCAGCAATAGCGGGATCTACGAGCAGTACTTC. Translated, it gives CASNSGIYEQYF.